This entry lists 25 T cell receptor beta chains sequenced from one sample in a study of T-cell reconstitution after alpha-beta-depleted transplantation in children. Preparation of the TCRbeta library was carried out with unique molecular identifiers. One entry per CDR3 protein results from TCRdb running MiXCR on the PCR reads. The table shows about 610,000 distinct CDR3 sequences, with about 10% occurring only once. This sample comprised PBMCs from the stem cell graft donor, obtained from the stem cell graft. The receptors stem from a human donor who donated a stem cell graft to a child with acute myeloid leukemia.

This clonotype was observed many times. CDR3 region: CSVLAGGPNEQYF. DNA of the CDR3: TGCAGCGTTCTAGCGGGAGGGCCGAACGAGCAGTACTTC. The V gene is TRBV29-1, the J gene TRBJ2-7, with 12 bases lining up with TRBD2. Germline V gene lookup returns CDR1 SQVTM and CDR2 ANQGSEA. The CDR3 extends over 13 amino acids. J was trimmed by 5 bases and V by 5 bases; bases with no gene match: 4.

V gene TRBV7-2 combines with J gene TRBJ2-1, with D maybe TRBD2 (5 bases). Germline values: CDR1 SGHTA, CDR2 FQGNSA. The CDR3 is 16 amino acids. V lost 5 bases and J 6 bases, leaving 20 bases between the germline ends. CDR3 protein: CASSPSHTGGGNEQFF. DNA of the CDR3: TGTGCCAGCAGCCCTTCTCATACTGGAGGAGGCAATGAGCAGTTCTTC.

In regard to this clonotype: A much larger clone lies one base from this, so it may be a read error. The V and J genes are TRBV12-3 or TRBV12-4 and TRBJ1-5; 8 positions match TRBD1. The CDR3 contains 14 residues. The CDR3 region has the DNA TGTGCCAGCACCGGGACAGGTAGCAATCAGCTCCAGCATTTT. Protein product: CASTGTGSNQLQHF.

This chain uses TRBV7-2 with TRBJ2-7; D possibly uses TRBD1 or TRBD2 (5 bases each). Trimming shortened V by 4 bases and J by 7 bases, and 20 bases separated the two germline ends. This CDR3 contains 15 residues. Germline-derived CDR1 and CDR2 are SGHTA and FQGNSA. The CDR3 is CASSSSGKGVGEQYF. CDR3 sequence (DNA): TGTGCCAGCAGCTCCTCCGGGAAAGGGGTTGGTGAGCAGTACTTC.

The chain employs TRBV12-3 or TRBV12-4 and TRBJ2-1, with 8 nucleotides matching TRBD2. The CDR3 consists of 15 residues. With V trimmed by 7 bases and J by 2 bases, 7 bases remained unmatched. The DNA of the CDR3 is TGTGCCAGCACCCCAACGGGGGGGACCTACAATGAGCAGTTCTTC. This translates into CASTPTGGTYNEQFF.

This clonotype was seen only a few times. The chain has TRBV5-1 and TRBJ2-1; D may be TRBD1 or TRBD2 (6 bases each). The CDR3 sequence is 16 residues long. V lost 0 bases to trimming and J lost 1 base, with 11 bases between them. Germline CDR1 reads SGHRS; CDR2 reads YFSETQ. CDR3 coding DNA: TGCGCCAGCAGCTTGGGGGGGGCCCCTTCCTACAATGAGCAGTTCTTC. It encodes CASSLGGAPSYNEQFF. Drawing the rest from reference TRBV5-1 and TRBJ2-1, the complete variable domain is KAGVTQTPRYLIKTRGQQVTLSCSPISGHRSVSWYQQTPGQGLQFLFEYFSETQRNKGNFPGRFSGRQFSNSRSEMNVSTLELGDSALYLCASSLGGAPSYNEQFFGPGTRLTVL.

This clonotype was recorded at least ten times. One end of the junction does not line up with germline, which may come from a read error. V usage is TRBV10-3 and J usage is TRBJ2-1; D is tentatively TRBD1 or TRBD2 (5 bases each). The CDR3 is 13 residues long. Germline values: CDR1 ENHRY, CDR2 SYGVKD. CDR3 region: CAINEGTTQGQFF. CDR3 coding DNA: TGTGCCATCAATGAGGGGACCACGCAAGGACAGTTCTTC.

This rearrangement joins TRBV11-1 to TRBJ1-6; D remains ambiguous. This CDR3 region has 14 residues. The germline V gene encodes CDR1 SGHAT and CDR2 FQDESV (reference sequence). Trimming pared 5 bases from V and 10 bases from J, leaving 15 bases between. CDR3 sequence reads: CASSTAISASPLHF. CDR3 coding DNA: TGTGCCAGCAGCACCGCCATTTCGGCGTCACCCCTCCACTTT.

This clonotype was seen repeatedly, ten times or more. The chain joins TRBV7-2 to TRBJ2-1; 7 bases agree with TRBD1. Germline CDR1 SGHTA, CDR2 FQGNSA. The CDR3 consists of 14 residues. V shed 5 bases and J 4 bases; nucleotides not matched to a gene: 5. The CDR3 nucleotides read TGTGCCAGCAGCCTACCGGGACAGTACAATGAGCAGTTCTTC. As protein: CASSLPGQYNEQFF.

V usage is TRBV23-1 and J usage is TRBJ2-7, with no clear D. TRBV23-1 is assigned to the ORF class and has an uncertain function. The germline V and J ends were trimmed by 2 bases and 3 bases, with 20 bases remaining between them. The CDR3 runs to 17 residues. Here the CDR3 DNA reads TGCGCCAGCAGTCAAGTCCCCCCTCTTATAGGCCACTACGAGCAGTACTTC. Amino acids: CASSQVPPLIGHYEQYF.

The gene calls are TRBV12-3 or TRBV12-4 and TRBJ1-2, with 8 bases that match TRBD1. J gave up 1 base and V 6 bases, and 7 bases lay outside the gene matches. The CDR3 extends over 15 amino acids. The CDR3 DNA reads TGTGCCAGCAGACCAACCGGACAGGGTAACTATGGCTACACCTTC. Its translation is CASRPTGQGNYGYTF.

The gene calls are TRBV20-1 and TRBJ2-5, with D possibly being TRBD2 (7 bases). Germline V CDR1 and CDR2: DFQATT, SNEGSKA (reference sequence). The ends were cut back, 0 bases at V and 5 bases at J, with 16 bases in the middle. The CDR3 runs to 15 residues. CDR3 nucleotides: TGCAGTGCTAGAGATGCGAGGGGGGGAAAGGAGACCCAGTACTTC. It translates to CSARDARGGKETQYF.

This clonotype showed up just a few times. This chain connects TRBV6-5 to TRBJ2-1, with a tentative D call TRBD2 (6 bases). The CDR3 has 17 amino acids. Looked up from germline, CDR1 is MNHEY and CDR2 is SVGAGI. With 4 bases removed from V and 5 bases from J, the gap between germline ends came to 21 bases. CDR3 loop: CASSSRTISPLNNEQFF. CDR3 in DNA: TGTGCCAGCAGTTCCCGGACTATTTCCCCACTTAACAATGAGCAGTTCTTC.

This clonotype showed up just a few times. The CDR3 reads CSVGPRLANEQFF. The CDR3 bases are TGCAGCGTTGGCCCGAGACTAGCCAATGAGCAGTTCTTC. The gene calls are TRBV29-1 and TRBJ2-1; 7 nucleotides match TRBD2. The CDR3 contains 13 residues. Losses at the gene ends were 4 bases for V and 6 bases for J; bases not matched to a gene: 6. Germline V gene sequence: CDR1 SQVTM, CDR2 ANQGSEA.

This sequence joins TRBV7-9 and TRBJ2-7, with D tentatively TRBD2 (6 bases). The CDR3 consists of 14 residues. V was clipped by 4 bases and J by 0 bases, with 10 bases between them. Germline CDR1 SEHNR, CDR2 FQNEAQ (reference sequence). Here the CDR3 reads CASSSGLVSYEQYF. CDR3 nucleotide sequence: TGTGCCAGCAGCTCGGGACTCGTCTCCTACGAGCAGTACTTC.

This clonotype was counted only a few times. The V and J genes are TRBV7-9 and TRBJ1-1; D remains unclear. The CDR3 covers 13 residues. Germline CDR1 and CDR2: SEHNR and FQNEAQ (reference sequence). With 1 base removed from V and 6 bases from J, the gap between germline ends came to 9 bases. The CDR3 here is CASSLVRDAEAFF. Written as DNA, the CDR3 is TGTGCCAGCAGCTTAGTAAGGGATGCTGAAGCTTTCTTT.

V usage is TRBV3-1 and J usage is TRBJ2-7; 15 bases are shared with TRBD2. The germline gives CDR1 LGHDT, CDR2 YNNKEL (reference sequence). V was pared by 1 base and J by 5 bases, with 6 bases of the junction left unmatched. This CDR3 spans 17 amino acids. Here the CDR3 DNA reads TGTGCCAGCAGCCAAGGGGGACTAGCGGGAGGAATCCACGAGCAGTACTTC. Encoded protein: CASSQGGLAGGIHEQYF.

This clonotype was found a few times. The gene calls are TRBV28 and TRBJ1-6; D remains ambiguous. The CDR3 extends over 14 amino acids. Germline V gene data show CDR1 as MDHEN and CDR2 as SYDVKM. The V and J ends lost 3 bases and 9 bases respectively, with 12 bases between them. The CDR3 DNA reads as TGTGCCAGCAGTTTCCGTGGATTGGGTTCACCCCTCCACTTT. This gives the protein CASSFRGLGSPLHF.

J is TRBJ2-1 and V is TRBV20-1; the D is unclear. The ends were cut back, 1 base at V and 4 bases at J, with 8 bases in the middle. The CDR3 length is 13 residues. Germline V gene data show CDR1 as DFQATT and CDR2 as SNEGSKA (reference sequence). This chain's CDR3 is CSARAGIYNEQFF. The CDR3 nucleotides are TGCAGTGCTAGAGCGGGCATATACAATGAGCAGTTCTTC.

This clonotype was observed a few times. The gene calls are TRBV3-1 and TRBJ2-7, with TRBD2 matching over 8 bases. Germline trimming cut 5 bases from V and 4 bases from J; bases unmatched to any gene: 7. This CDR3 contains 14 residues. Germline V gene lookup returns CDR1 LGHDT and CDR2 YNNKEL (reference sequence). The CDR3 loop reads CASSYQREQYEQYF. CDR3 DNA sequence: TGTGCCAGCAGCTACCAGCGGGAGCAGTACGAGCAGTACTTC.

The J gene is TRBJ2-7, the V gene TRBV5-6; possibly TRBD1 or TRBD2 for D (5 bases each). CDR3 length: 14 residues. Germline V gene sequence: CDR1 SGHDT, CDR2 YYEEEE. The V gene lost 6 bases and the J gene lost 2 bases, with 15 bases spanning the gap. The CDR3: CASIRGQGTYEQYF. CDR3 sequence (DNA): TGTGCCAGCATCCGCGGGCAGGGAACCTACGAGCAGTACTTC.

This chain joins TRBV6-2 or TRBV6-3 and TRBJ1-1, with D possibly matching TRBD1 (5 bases). V was pared by 2 bases and J by 0 bases, with 16 bases between. CDR3 length: 17 residues. Germline CDR1 and CDR2: MNHEY and SVGEGT. The CDR3 loop reads CASSYPMGTGMNTEAFF. CDR3 nucleotide sequence: TGTGCCAGCAGTTACCCGATGGGCACAGGCATGAACACTGAAGCTTTCTTT.

This clonotype was seen a few times. This rearrangement joins TRBV19 to TRBJ1-5; no clear D gene. V was shortened by 3 bases and J by 2 bases, with 14 bases between the two germline ends. Germline V gives CDR1 LNHDA, CDR2 SQIVND (reference sequence). The CDR3 totals 16 residues. The CDR3 sequence: CASSIYGKIGNQPQHF. Written as DNA, the CDR3 is TGTGCCAGTAGTATTTACGGGAAGATTGGCAATCAGCCCCAGCATTTT.

The sample holds many counts of this clonotype. The gene calls are TRBV7-9 and TRBJ2-7; either TRBD1 or TRBD2 may supply D (5 bases each). V lost 1 base and J lost 1, with 8 bases in between. The CDR3 length is 14 residues. The V gene's germline CDR1 is SEHNR and CDR2 FQNEAQ (reference sequence). Here the CDR3 reads CASSLGGVSYEQYF. DNA for the CDR3: TGTGCCAGCAGCTTAGGAGGGGTGTCCTACGAGCAGTACTTC.

The chain links TRBV6-1 to TRBJ2-7; 11 nucleotides agree with TRBD2. The CDR3 loop spans 16 amino acids. J lost 2 bases, V lost 7 bases, and 10 bases had no gene match. Germline assignment: CDR1 MNHNS and CDR2 SASEGT. CDR3 sequence: CASKGVAGGPTYEQYF. CDR3 DNA: TGTGCCAGCAAGGGGGTAGCGGGAGGGCCCACCTACGAGCAGTACTTC.